This is a list of T cell receptor beta chains from one sample in a study of cytomegalovirus exposure and HLA in healthy donors. TCRdb keeps only in-frame clones here, not all; method: immunoSEQ multiplex PCR. The sample includes approximately 180,000 clones, 87% of them seen just once. Sequencing input: PBMCs. These receptors were taken from a girl less than two years old in good health and CMV-seronegative. The CDR3 runs from the conserved cysteine through the conserved F or W. Fields, in order: CDR3 DNA, CDR3 protein, clone size, D gene, J gene, V gene. The D gene is left open where the match is weak. Size tells how often a clone was seen (once, few, many) or the class of an expanded clone, and some rows leave it out.

cdr3_nt: TGTGCCAGCAGACGGACGGGACAGCCCCAGCATTTT
cdr3_aa: CASRRTGQPQHF
clone_size: NA
d_call: NA
j_call: TRBJ1-5
v_call: TRBV5-8

cdr3_nt: TGTGCCAGCTCACCTGACAGGGTTGATCAGCCCCAGCATTTT
cdr3_aa: CASSPDRVDQPQHF
clone_size: NA
d_call: TRBD1
j_call: TRBJ1-5
v_call: TRBV18

cdr3_nt: TGTGCCAGCAGCTTAGATAGCGGTCAAGGCCTATTTGCGGCTTTCTTT
cdr3_aa: CASSLDSGQGLFAAFF
clone_size: NA
d_call: NA
j_call: TRBJ1-1
v_call: TRBV11-1

cdr3_nt: TGTGCCAGCAGTGATAGTACTAGGTGGGGCAGGGGCGGTGAGACCCAGTACTTC
cdr3_aa: CASSDSTRWGRGGETQYF
clone_size: NA
d_call: NA
j_call: TRBJ2-5
v_call: TRBV6-1

cdr3_nt: TGTGCCAGCAGGACCCGGGACTCAGCCCCCCTGCAGTATTTT
cdr3_aa: CASRTRDSAPLQYF
clone_size: NA
d_call: NA
j_call: TRBJ2-3
v_call: TRBV2

cdr3_nt: TGTGCCAGCAGTAGGACAGGGCCCACCTACAATGAGCAGTTCTTC
cdr3_aa: CASSRTGPTYNEQFF
clone_size: NA
d_call: TRBD1
j_call: TRBJ2-1
v_call: TRBV6-1

cdr3_nt: TGTGCCAGCCGACAGGGGAATAATTCACCCCTCCACTTT
cdr3_aa: CASRQGNNSPLHF
clone_size: NA
d_call: TRBD1
j_call: TRBJ1-6
v_call: TRBV6-1

cdr3_nt: TGCGCCAGCAGCCAAAAAAGCGGGGCCGACTATGGCTACACCTTC
cdr3_aa: CASSQKSGADYGYTF
clone_size: NA
d_call: NA
j_call: TRBJ1-2
v_call: TRBV4-1

cdr3_nt: TGTGCCAGCAGTTATTCTGTGGGACAGACTACCTACGAGCAGTACTTC
cdr3_aa: CASSYSVGQTTYEQYF
clone_size: NA
d_call: TRBD1
j_call: TRBJ2-7
v_call: TRBV6-5

cdr3_nt: TGTGCCTTAGGGGTCTCTGGGGCCAACGTCCTGACTTTC
cdr3_aa: CALGVSGANVLTF
clone_size: NA
d_call: NA
j_call: TRBJ2-6
v_call: TRBV30

cdr3_nt: TGTGCCAGTACGGACAGGGAGAATTCACCCCTCCACTTT
cdr3_aa: CASTDRENSPLHF
clone_size: once
d_call: TRBD1
j_call: TRBJ1-6
v_call: TRBV19

cdr3_nt: TGTGCAAGTCGCTTAGGTCACCCGGGTGGATTATCGGGGGAGCTGTTTTTT
cdr3_aa: CASRLGHPGGLSGELFF
clone_size: NA
d_call: NA
j_call: TRBJ2-2
v_call: TRBV12-2

cdr3_nt: TGCGCCAGCAGCTACACGGGAGGACGAGCTTCCAATGAGCAGTTCTTC
cdr3_aa: CASSYTGGRASNEQFF
clone_size: NA
d_call: TRBD2
j_call: TRBJ2-1
v_call: TRBV5-1

cdr3_nt: TGCAGCGTTGACAGTAACTATGGCTACACCTTC
cdr3_aa: CSVDSNYGYTF
clone_size: NA
d_call: NA
j_call: TRBJ1-2
v_call: TRBV29-1

cdr3_nt: TGTGCCAGCAGCTTGGAGGTTGGGTCCTACGAGCAGTACTTC
cdr3_aa: CASSLEVGSYEQYF
clone_size: NA
d_call: NA
j_call: TRBJ2-7
v_call: TRBV7-9

cdr3_nt: TGTGCCAGCAGCTCACTAGAAGACGGGACCCAGTACTTC
cdr3_aa: CASSSLEDGTQYF
clone_size: NA
d_call: NA
j_call: TRBJ2-5
v_call: TRBV5-5

cdr3_nt: TGTGCCAGCAGCCATCGGCAGACAGGGGTTAATCAGCCCCAGCATTTT
cdr3_aa: CASSHRQTGVNQPQHF
clone_size: once
d_call: TRBD1
j_call: TRBJ1-5
v_call: TRBV7-3

cdr3_nt: TGTGCCAGCAGTTTATCCAGGGGGTCTTTTTTT
cdr3_aa: CASSLSRGSFF
clone_size: NA
d_call: TRBD1
j_call: TRBJ1-4
v_call: TRBV27

cdr3_nt: TGTGCCAGCAGTGAAGCGGGCCCCTCTGGAAACACCATATATTTT
cdr3_aa: CASSEAGPSGNTIYF
clone_size: NA
d_call: NA
j_call: TRBJ1-3
v_call: TRBV6-1

cdr3_nt: TGTGCCAGCAGGACCGGGACAGTCTACGAGCAGTACTTC
cdr3_aa: CASRTGTVYEQYF
clone_size: NA
d_call: TRBD1
j_call: TRBJ2-7
v_call: TRBV2

cdr3_nt: TGTGCCAGCAGTGTGGGTGGAGGCACTGAAGCTTTCTTT
cdr3_aa: CASSVGGGTEAFF
clone_size: once
d_call: NA
j_call: TRBJ1-1
v_call: TRBV2

cdr3_nt: TGTGCCTGGAGGTCAGGGGGGAACACAGATACGCAGTATTTT
cdr3_aa: CAWRSGGNTDTQYF
clone_size: NA
d_call: NA
j_call: TRBJ2-3
v_call: TRBV30

cdr3_nt: TGCAGCGTTGCCCCCCCGGGGGGCGGAGAGCAGTACTTC
cdr3_aa: CSVAPPGGGEQYF
clone_size: once
d_call: NA
j_call: TRBJ2-5
v_call: TRBV29-1

cdr3_nt: TGCGCCAGCAGCTTGCCTAGCGTTAGCACCGGGGAGCTGTTTTTT
cdr3_aa: CASSLPSVSTGELFF
clone_size: NA
d_call: NA
j_call: TRBJ2-2
v_call: TRBV5-1

cdr3_nt: TGTGCCAGCAGCCTCGGGAGGAACCAAGAGACCCAGTACTTC
cdr3_aa: CASSLGRNQETQYF
clone_size: NA
d_call: TRBD2
j_call: TRBJ2-5
v_call: TRBV7-7

cdr3_nt: TGTGCCAGCAGCTCTACTGGGGGACAGGATGAAGCTTTCTTT
cdr3_aa: CASSSTGGQDEAFF
clone_size: NA
d_call: TRBD1
j_call: TRBJ1-1
v_call: TRBV7-7

cdr3_nt: TGTGCCAGTAGCCTCACCGCCTCGGGACACCTAGCCAAAAACATTCAGTACTTC
cdr3_aa: CASSLTASGHLAKNIQYF
clone_size: NA
d_call: NA
j_call: TRBJ2-4
v_call: TRBV19

cdr3_nt: TGTGCCAGCAGTGAACAGTCGGCGGGGAATACGCAGTATTTT
cdr3_aa: CASSEQSAGNTQYF
clone_size: NA
d_call: NA
j_call: TRBJ2-3
v_call: TRBV2

cdr3_nt: TGCGCCAGCAGCTTGACTAGCGGCACAGATACGCAGTATTTT
cdr3_aa: CASSLTSGTDTQYF
clone_size: NA
d_call: TRBD2
j_call: TRBJ2-3
v_call: TRBV5-1

cdr3_nt: TGTGCCAGCAGCTCCTCTGGGGACAGGGTGGAGGCCAAAAACATTCAGTACTTC
cdr3_aa: CASSSSGDRVEAKNIQYF
clone_size: NA
d_call: TRBD1
j_call: TRBJ2-4
v_call: TRBV5-7

cdr3_nt: TGTGCCTGGGCCCGCAACCTAGAATCTGGGGAGCTGTTTTTT
cdr3_aa: CAWARNLESGELFF
clone_size: few
d_call: NA
j_call: TRBJ2-2
v_call: TRBV30

cdr3_nt: TGCAGCGTCACTAGCGGGGGCTACGAGCAGTACTTC
cdr3_aa: CSVTSGGYEQYF
clone_size: NA
d_call: TRBD2
j_call: TRBJ2-7
v_call: TRBV29-1

cdr3_nt: TGTGCCAGCAGCTTGGTTCACAGGGGATATGGCTACACCTTC
cdr3_aa: CASSLVHRGYGYTF
clone_size: NA
d_call: TRBD1
j_call: TRBJ1-2
v_call: TRBV5-4

cdr3_nt: TGTGCCAGCAACTCCCAGGGTTCTATCATCGGGGAGCTGTTTTTT
cdr3_aa: CASNSQGSIIGELFF
clone_size: NA
d_call: NA
j_call: TRBJ2-2
v_call: TRBV6-5

cdr3_nt: TGTGCCAGCGCGTCTAGCGGGGGGGCAAATGAGCAGTTCTTC
cdr3_aa: CASASSGGANEQFF
clone_size: few
d_call: TRBD2
j_call: TRBJ2-1
v_call: TRBV11-1

cdr3_nt: TGCGCCAGCAGCACCGCGGCCGCCTACGAGCAGTACTTC
cdr3_aa: CASSTAAAYEQYF
clone_size: NA
d_call: NA
j_call: TRBJ2-7
v_call: TRBV5-1

cdr3_nt: TGTGCCTGGCAGGGGAATGACGGATCACCCCTCCACTTT
cdr3_aa: CAWQGNDGSPLHF
clone_size: once
d_call: NA
j_call: TRBJ1-6
v_call: TRBV30

cdr3_nt: TGTGCCAGCAGCCAAAACCAGGGAGGCAGCAATCAGCCCCAGCATTTT
cdr3_aa: CASSQNQGGSNQPQHF
clone_size: NA
d_call: NA
j_call: TRBJ1-5
v_call: TRBV4-2

cdr3_nt: TGTGCCAGCAGCTTTGCAGGGGTTTTTTACGAGCAGTACTTC
cdr3_aa: CASSFAGVFYEQYF
clone_size: few
d_call: NA
j_call: TRBJ2-7
v_call: TRBV5-4

cdr3_nt: TGTGCCAGCAGCCAGGGACTAGCGGCCGAGCAGTACTTC
cdr3_aa: CASSQGLAAEQYF
clone_size: once
d_call: TRBD2
j_call: TRBJ2-7
v_call: TRBV4-2

cdr3_nt: TGTGCCACCAGCAGGGACAGCTCTGGAAACACCATATATTTT
cdr3_aa: CATSRDSSGNTIYF
clone_size: few
d_call: NA
j_call: TRBJ1-3
v_call: TRBV15

cdr3_nt: TGTGCCTGGAGTCGAGGGCTAGCGGGAGGGCCCGACGAGCAGTACTTC
cdr3_aa: CAWSRGLAGGPDEQYF
clone_size: NA
d_call: TRBD2
j_call: TRBJ2-7
v_call: TRBV30

cdr3_nt: TGCGCCAGCAGCCAGGGATACAGGGTATCGCGCTACGAGCAGTACTTC
cdr3_aa: CASSQGYRVSRYEQYF
clone_size: NA
d_call: NA
j_call: TRBJ2-7
v_call: TRBV4-3

cdr3_nt: TGTGCCAGCCGGGACATTTCCTACAATGAGCAGTTCTTC
cdr3_aa: CASRDISYNEQFF
clone_size: NA
d_call: NA
j_call: TRBJ2-1
v_call: TRBV19

cdr3_nt: TGTGCCAGCAGTCGCAGTGGGAGCTCCTACAATGAGCAGTTCTTC
cdr3_aa: CASSRSGSSYNEQFF
clone_size: NA
d_call: NA
j_call: TRBJ2-1
v_call: TRBV27

cdr3_nt: TGTGCCATCAGTGAGACCGATACAGGGGCAGGTTACTACGAGCAGTACTTC
cdr3_aa: CAISETDTGAGYYEQYF
clone_size: NA
d_call: TRBD1
j_call: TRBJ2-7
v_call: TRBV10-3

cdr3_nt: TGTGCCAGCAGTCCCTGGCATGCCCTAGCCAAAAACATTCAGTACTTC
cdr3_aa: CASSPWHALAKNIQYF
clone_size: NA
d_call: NA
j_call: TRBJ2-4
v_call: TRBV27